The T cell receptor (beta chain) under discussion was sequenced for a study of post-analysis software for immune sequencing data. Whole-study context: Included among the disease courses, which were recorded for the cohort, were relapsing-remitting, secondary progressive and progressive-relapsing multiple sclerosis. Whole-study results and caveats: In patients, 4 to 6 TRBV segments were more frequent than in controls, with TRBV5-6, TRBV5-1 and TRBV20-1 among them. The study found significantly lower normalized Chao1 diversity in multiple sclerosis patients than in controls. When the samples were clustered directly with F measure, those that had been prepared in the same batch showed strong co-clustering.

The authors incorporated unique molecular identifiers into the TCR beta cDNA libraries. Between roughly 0.9 and 11 million T cells gave rise to around 500,000 cDNA molecules. TCRdb fed the PCR reads into MiXCR, producing one record per CDR3 protein. The top ten hold approximately 7.7% of the sample, which has about 430,000 distinct CDR3 sequences, about 40% seen once. This CDR3 comprises 19 residues. The germline CDR1 and CDR2 sequences are LNHNV and YYDKDF (reference sequence). For this clonotype: The target antigen is unknown. The junction and the germline gene differ at one end; a read error may be behind it.

The gene calls are TRBV15 and TRBJ2-1, with D perhaps matching TRBD1 or TRBD2 (6 bases each). Sequencing was performed on blood. The receptor comes from a girl aged 2 to 9 with multiple sclerosis. The CDR3 region has the DNA TGTGCCACCAGCAGAGATCGGGGGCGAGCGCCCCGAAGTTACAATGCGCAGTTCTTC. It specifies CATSRDRGRAPRSYNAQFF.